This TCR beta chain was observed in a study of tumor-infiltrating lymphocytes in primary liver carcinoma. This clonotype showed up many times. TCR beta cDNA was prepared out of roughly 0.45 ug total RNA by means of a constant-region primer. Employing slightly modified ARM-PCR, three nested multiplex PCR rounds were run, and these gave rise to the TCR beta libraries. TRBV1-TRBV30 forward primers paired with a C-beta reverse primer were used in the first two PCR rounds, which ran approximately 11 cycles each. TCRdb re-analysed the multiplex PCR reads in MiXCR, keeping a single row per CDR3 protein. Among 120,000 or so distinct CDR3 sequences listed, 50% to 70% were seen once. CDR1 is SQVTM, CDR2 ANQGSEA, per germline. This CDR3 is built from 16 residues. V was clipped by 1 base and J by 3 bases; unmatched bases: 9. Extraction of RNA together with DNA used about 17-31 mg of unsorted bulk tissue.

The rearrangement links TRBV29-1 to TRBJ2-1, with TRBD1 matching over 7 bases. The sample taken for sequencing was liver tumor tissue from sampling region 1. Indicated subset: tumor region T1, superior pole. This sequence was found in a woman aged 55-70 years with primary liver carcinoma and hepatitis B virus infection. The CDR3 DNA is TGCAGCGTTGAAGGGGTGTTACAGGGGCGCTACAATGAGCAGTTCTTC. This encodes CSVEGVLQGRYNEQFF.